This section outlines one T cell receptor beta chain sequence together with its context. Its antigen remains unidentified. The read halts 3 residues ahead of the CDR3 end, with the missing end drawn from the germline J gene. TCR beta CDR3 amplified by multiplex PCR from 950 to 1,500 ng genomic DNA. Clones were sequenced by immunoSEQ multiplex PCR, and TCRdb holds only the in-frame ones, with some missing. Its listing shows some 25,000 clones. This record comes from a study of T cells in women clearing cervical HPV infection. Study overall: Blood came at first lesion visit for cases, post-clearance for controls.

General study points: Richness plus V gene abundances separated cases from controls with AUC less than 0.9. CIN3+ cases had significantly higher TCR richness than controls; evenness did not differ.

The CDR3 sequence is 15 residues long. Germline values: CDR1 DFQATT, CDR2 SNEGSKA (reference sequence). This receptor was obtained from a woman aged 18 to 69 with a cervical HPV16 infection that either progressed to CIN3+ or cleared (not recorded which). Material: blood buffy coat. The chain couples TRBV20-1 to TRBJ1-2, with D perhaps matching TRBD1 (5 bases). Here the CDR3 reads CSASVGAGRENEYTF. The part of the CDR3 DNA that was read is TGCAGTGCTAGTGTAGGGGCGGGGAGGGAAAACGAG.